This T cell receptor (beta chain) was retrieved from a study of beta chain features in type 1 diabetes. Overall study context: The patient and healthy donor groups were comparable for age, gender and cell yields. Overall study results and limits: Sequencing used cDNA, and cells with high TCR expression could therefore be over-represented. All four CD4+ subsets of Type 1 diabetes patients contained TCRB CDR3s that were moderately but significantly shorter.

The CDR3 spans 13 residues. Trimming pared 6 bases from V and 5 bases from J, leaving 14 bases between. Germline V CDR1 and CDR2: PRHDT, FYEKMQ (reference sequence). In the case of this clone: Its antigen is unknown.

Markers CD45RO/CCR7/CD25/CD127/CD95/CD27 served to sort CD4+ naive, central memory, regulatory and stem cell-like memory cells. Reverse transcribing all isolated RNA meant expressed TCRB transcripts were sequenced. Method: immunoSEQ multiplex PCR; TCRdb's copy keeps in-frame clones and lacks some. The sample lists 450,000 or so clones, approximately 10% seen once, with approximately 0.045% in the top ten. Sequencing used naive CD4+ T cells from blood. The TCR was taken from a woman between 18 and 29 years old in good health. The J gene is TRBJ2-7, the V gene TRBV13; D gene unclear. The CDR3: CASRTGAINEQYF. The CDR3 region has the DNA TGTGCCAGCAGGACCGGTGCTATCAACGAGCAGTACTTC.